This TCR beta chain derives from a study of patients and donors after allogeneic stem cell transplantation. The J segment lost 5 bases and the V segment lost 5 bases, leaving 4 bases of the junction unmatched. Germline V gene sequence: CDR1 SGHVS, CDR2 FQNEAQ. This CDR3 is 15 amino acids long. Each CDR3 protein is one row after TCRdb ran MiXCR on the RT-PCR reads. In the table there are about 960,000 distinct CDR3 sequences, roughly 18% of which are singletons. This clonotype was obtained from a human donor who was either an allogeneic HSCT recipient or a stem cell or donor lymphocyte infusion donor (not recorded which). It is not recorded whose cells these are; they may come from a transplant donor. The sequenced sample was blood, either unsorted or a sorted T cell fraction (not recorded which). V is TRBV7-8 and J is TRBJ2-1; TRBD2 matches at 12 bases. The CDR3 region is CASSVRTSGDNEQFF. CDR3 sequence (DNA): TGTGCCAGCAGCGTAAGGACTAGCGGGGACAATGAGCAGTTCTTC.